This record covers a single TCR beta chain. This specimen belongs to a study of OX40 agonist ivuxolimab in advanced cancers. Produced via immunoSEQ multiplex PCR; TCRdb's table is partial and in-frame only. The sample contains 65,000 to 75,000 clones, roughly four fifths of which appear only once. The germline V gene has CDR1 MDHEN and CDR2 SYDVKM. CDR3 length equals 15 residues. Trimming removed 2 bases at V and 7 bases at J, with 14 bases between. This clonotype was obtained from an adult with an advanced solid tumor such as melanoma, head and neck, liver or kidney cancer. The V gene is TRBV28, the J gene TRBJ1-4; D may be TRBD1 (5 bases). This sample comprised CD4+ or CD8+ T cells sorted from blood, obtained in a trial of the OX40 agonist ivuxolimab. CDR3 amino acids: CASSLRQGGSEKLFF. In nucleotides, the CDR3 is TGTGCCAGCAGTTTAAGGCAGGGCGGGAGTGAAAAACTGTTTTTT.